The 17 T cell receptor beta chains reported below all come from one sample, sequenced in a study of blood T cell repertoires in COVID-19. Data came from immunoSEQ multiplex PCR; TCRdb stores just in-frame clones and leaves some out. The sample has 100,000 to 150,000 clones, roughly 84% seen once. Source material: peripheral blood. The receptors were gathered from a man aged 55 to 70 with acute or convalescent COVID-19.

This clone was picked up a small number of times. The chain joins TRBV2 to TRBJ1-1; 8 bases line up with TRBD1. There are 15 residues in the CDR3. The germline gives CDR1 SNHLY, CDR2 FYNNEI. V lost 4 bases and J lost 2; bases outside the gene matches: 6. The CDR3 region is CASSATGQVNTEAFF. DNA of the CDR3: TGTGCCAGCAGTGCAACGGGACAGGTTAACACTGAAGCTTTCTTT.

The chain couples TRBV11-1 to TRBJ2-3; 9 bases map to TRBD2. The ends lost 1 base at V and 3 bases at J; junction bases unmatched: 2. Germline-derived CDR1 and CDR2 are SGHAT and FQDESV (reference sequence). CDR3 size: 15 residues. CDR3 region: CASSLGGGATDTQYF. In DNA, the CDR3 is TGTGCCAGCAGCTTAGGCGGGGGGGCAACAGATACGCAGTATTTT.

The rearrangement links TRBV2 to TRBJ2-7; 7 bases fit TRBD2. V shed 10 bases and J 6 bases; nucleotides not matched to a gene: 9. Germline values: CDR1 SNHLY, CDR2 FYNNEI. The CDR3 runs to 12 residues. CDR3 DNA sequence: TGTGCCACCCGCGGGGGAATTTTCGAGCAGTACTTC. Its translation is CATRGGIFEQYF. The complete variable domain, with remaining parts taken from reference TRBV2 and TRBJ2-7, reads EPEVTQTPSHQVTQMGQEVILRCVPISNHLYFYWYRQILGQKVEFLVSFYNNEISEKSEIFDDQFSVERPDGSNFTLKIRSTKLEDSAMYFCATRGGIFEQYFGPGTRLTVT.

The chain employs TRBV5-4 and TRBJ2-5, with D possibly being TRBD1 (6 bases). Trimming cost V 4 bases and J 7 bases, with 14 bases left between them. CDR1 and CDR2 (germline): SGHNT, YYREEE (reference sequence). There are 13 residues in the CDR3. The CDR3 coding sequence is TGTGCCAGCAGCACGGACAGAGACGGGACCCAGTACTTC. Translation gives CASSTDRDGTQYF.

The V gene is TRBV5-5, the J gene TRBJ1-2, with D possibly TRBD1 on 5 matching bases. Germline CDR1 reads SGHKS; CDR2 reads YYEKEE (reference sequence). V was clipped by 4 bases and J by 7 bases, with 23 bases between them. The CDR3 is made up of 16 amino acids. For the CDR3, the DNA is TGTGCCAGCAGCCTGCAGCAGGGTCAAGATTTCGGTGGCTACACCTTC. This encodes CASSLQQGQDFGGYTF.

The genes are TRBV9 and TRBJ2-3, with 8 bases matching TRBD2. J gave up 4 bases and V 8 bases, and 6 bases lay outside the gene matches. Germline CDR1 and CDR2: SGDLS and YYNGEE. This CDR3 is built from 13 residues. In nucleotides, the CDR3 is TGTGCCAGTAACCGGGAGGGCGCAGATACGCAGTATTTT. Translated: CASNREGADTQYF.

The rearrangement joins TRBV5-6 to TRBJ2-5; a weak D match, TRBD2 (6 bases). V shed 4 bases and J shed 2 bases, with 15 bases lying between them. This CDR3 contains 15 residues. The germline CDR1 and CDR2 sequences are SGHDT and YYEEEE. The CDR3 loop reads CASSGQGGRQETQYF. The CDR3 DNA sequence: TGTGCCAGCAGCGGTCAGGGAGGAAGGCAAGAGACCCAGTACTTC.

This clone was observed a few times. This chain uses TRBV10-3 with TRBJ1-1; TRBD1 matches 10 bases. The trim removed 7 bases at V and 4 bases at J, leaving 3 bases unmatched. CDR1 is ENHRY and CDR2 is SYGVKD in the germline V gene. CDR3 length equals 13 residues. CDR3 sequence (DNA): TGTGCCATCACCCGGACAGGGGGCACTGAAGCTTTCTTT. Translating it yields CAITRTGGTEAFF.

The chain has TRBV15 and TRBJ2-3; D might be TRBD1 (6 bases). Germline V gives CDR1 LNHNV, CDR2 YYDKDF (reference sequence). V dropped 0 bases and J dropped 3 bases, with 13 bases sitting between them. The CDR3 loop spans 16 amino acids. The CDR3 sequence is CATSRDVSRGTDTQYF. CDR3 coding DNA: TGTGCCACCAGCAGAGATGTGAGCAGGGGTACAGATACGCAGTATTTT.

V usage is TRBV7-8 and J usage is TRBJ1-6; 7 bases map to TRBD1. J lost 10 bases, V lost 5 bases, and 11 bases had no gene match. The germline V gene has CDR1 SGHVS and CDR2 FQNEAQ. The CDR3 loop spans 15 amino acids. CDR3 residues: CASSPVTGVSSPLHF. The DNA of the CDR3 is TGTGCCAGCAGCCCCGTAACAGGGGTTAGCTCACCCCTCCACTTT. The variable domain in full, completed from reference TRBV7-8 and TRBJ1-6, reads GAGVSQSPRYKVAKRGQDVALRCDPISGHVSLFWYQQALGQGPEFLTYFQNEAQLDKSGLPSDRFFAERPEGSVSTLKIQRTQQEDSAVYLCASSPVTGVSSPLHFGNGTRLTVT.

V is TRBV10-2 and J is TRBJ2-1; 9 positions agree with TRBD2. CDR1 WSHSY and CDR2 SAAADI come from the germline V gene. The junction had 4 bases not matched to a gene; V was cut back by 0 bases and J by 4 bases. This CDR3 region has 16 residues. CDR3 residues: CASSESLAGIYNEQFF. For the CDR3, the DNA is TGCGCCAGCAGTGAGTCCCTAGCGGGGATATACAATGAGCAGTTCTTC.

This chain joins TRBV2 and TRBJ1-5, with TRBD1 as a possible D gene (6 bases). CDR1 and CDR2 from the germline V gene are SNHLY and FYNNEI. The CDR3 is 14 amino acids. V dropped 8 bases and J dropped 4 bases, with 15 bases sitting between them. CDR3 protein: CASGTDRENQPQHF. Here the CDR3 DNA reads TGTGCCAGCGGAACGGACAGAGAAAATCAGCCCCAGCATTTT.

The V call is TRBV5-1, the J call TRBJ1-6; D is perhaps TRBD1 (6 bases). Trimming left V 0 bases short and J 7 bases short, with 11 bases between. The CDR3 covers 15 residues. Germline V lookup: CDR1 SGHRS, CDR2 YFSETQ. CDR3 coding DNA: TGCGCCAGCAGCTTGGACCGAACAGGGAATTCACCCCTCCACTTT. Translated, it gives CASSLDRTGNSPLHF. The variable domain in full, with the rest retrieved from reference TRBV5-1 and TRBJ1-6, is KAGVTQTPRYLIKTRGQQVTLSCSPISGHRSVSWYQQTPGQGLQFLFEYFSETQRNKGNFPGRFSGRQFSNSRSEMNVSTLELGDSALYLCASSLDRTGNSPLHFGNGTRLTVT.

The genes are TRBV5-1 and TRBJ2-7; tentative D call: TRBD2 (6 bases). Germline CDR1 is SGHRS and CDR2 is YFSETQ. V was clipped by 4 bases and J by 3 bases, with 14 bases between them. This CDR3 comprises 14 residues. In DNA form, the CDR3 reads TGCGCCAGCAGCCCGGGGGAGCGTGACTACGAGCAGTACTTC. This sequence encodes CASSPGERDYEQYF.

The CDR3 nucleotides are TGTGCCAGCAGTGAACGAGCGGGTACGATCCTTCAGTACTTC. Translation gives CASSERAGTILQYF. This rearrangement joins TRBV6-1 to TRBJ2-4, with D possibly matching TRBD2 (6 bases). Per the germline V gene, CDR1 is MNHNS and CDR2 is SASEGT. The ends were cut back, 2 bases at V and 11 bases at J, with 16 bases in the middle. This CDR3 is 14 amino acids long.

The V call is TRBV5-1, the J call TRBJ2-1; D gene uncertain. Germline values: CDR1 SGHRS, CDR2 YFSETQ. V gave up 4 bases and J gave up 4 bases, with 15 bases separating them. This CDR3 has 15 residues. The CDR3 sequence: CASSTSGTDYNEQFF. The DNA for the CDR3 is TGCGCCAGCAGCACGTCCGGTACAGATTACAATGAGCAGTTCTTC. The complete variable domain, with remaining parts taken from reference TRBV5-1 and TRBJ2-1, reads KAGVTQTPRYLIKTRGQQVTLSCSPISGHRSVSWYQQTPGQGLQFLFEYFSETQRNKGNFPGRFSGRQFSNSRSEMNVSTLELGDSALYLCASSTSGTDYNEQFFGPGTRLTVL.

This chain links TRBV27 with TRBJ1-1; possibly TRBD1 for D (6 bases). The CDR3 extends over 14 amino acids. V dropped 8 bases and J dropped 1 base, with 14 bases sitting between them. The V gene's germline CDR1 is MNHEY and CDR2 SMNVEV (reference sequence). The CDR3 coding sequence is TGTGCCAGCCCGATACAGGGACCGAACACTGAAGCTTTCTTT. It is translated as CASPIQGPNTEAFF.